The sequence of this T cell receptor (beta chain) was determined in a study of blood T cell repertoires in COVID-19. This CDR3 is built from 15 residues. CDR1 and CDR2 (germline): SGHVS, FQNEAQ. Germline trimming cut 5 bases from V and 1 base from J; bases unmatched to any gene: 7. The repertoire was sequenced with immunoSEQ multiplex PCR; TCRdb's copy has only in-frame clones and lacks some. The table includes 250,000 to 350,000 clones, roughly 87% detected once. The chain has TRBV7-8 and TRBJ1-2, with 7 bases that match TRBD1. Specimen: peripheral blood. The origin of this receptor is a man younger than 35 with active or convalescent COVID-19. This CDR3 is CASSLTRDSNYGYTF. CDR3 nucleotide sequence: TGTGCCAGCAGCCTAACCCGGGACAGTAACTATGGCTACACCTTC.